The next 8 T cell receptor beta chains were all read from a single sample in a study of blood T cell repertoires in COVID-19 (dated by TCRdb to the early 2020s). The receptor library was made with the immunoSEQ multiplex PCR assay. What TCRdb holds here is the immuneACCESS table cut down to in-frame rearrangements. Part of the clones is not present; checked against another copy, under half of the missing clones reflect an unresolved V gene, and the others are unexplained. This sample gives around 130,000 clones in total; 60% to 85% of them show up just once. Together, the top ten hold around 20% of the sample. Material for sequencing was peripheral blood. The receptors originated from an elderly man with acute or convalescent COVID-19.

The rearrangement joins TRBV23-1 to TRBJ2-1; 9 bases map to TRBD2. TRBV23-1 falls under the ORF class, with uncertain function. CDR3 length: 14 residues. V lost 1 base, J lost 12 bases, and 7 bases stayed unmatched. The CDR3 protein is CASSQWVAGVVQFF. In DNA, the CDR3 is TGCGCCAGCAGTCAATGGGTAGCGGGGGTCGTGCAGTTCTTC.

The rearrangement joins TRBV27 to TRBJ1-1; no reliable D call. The CDR3 has 15 amino acids. The germline V gene has CDR1 MNHEY and CDR2 SMNVEV (reference sequence). V lost 3 bases and J lost 1, with 12 bases in between. CDR3 sequence reads: CASSFRLGGNTEAFF. CDR3 sequence (DNA): TGTGCCAGCAGTTTCCGGCTCGGAGGGAACACTGAAGCTTTCTTT.

The gene calls are TRBV2 and TRBJ1-1; D is unresolved. Germline lookup yields CDR1 SNHLY and CDR2 FYNNEI. V lost 5 bases to trimming and J lost 3 bases, with 4 bases between them. The CDR3 is 11 residues long. The CDR3 nucleotides are TGTGCCAGCAGTATATACACTGAAGCTTTCTTT. Amino acids: CASSIYTEAFF.

The chain carries TRBV28 and TRBJ1-2, with D hard to call. V was pared by 5 bases and J by 4 bases, with 8 bases between. The CDR3 length is 12 residues. In germline, CDR1 is MDHEN, CDR2 SYDVKM. CDR3 nucleotide sequence: TGTGCCAGCAGTCTGCCCAGCTATGGCTACACCTTC. This encodes CASSLPSYGYTF.

This clone has at least ten counts. This chain links TRBV5-5 with TRBJ1-2, with 7 positions matching TRBD1. The CDR3 totals 15 residues. J was trimmed by 6 bases and V by 2 bases; bases with no gene match: 10. Germline values: CDR1 SGHKS, CDR2 YYEKEE (reference sequence). CDR3 in amino acids: CASSLQGSSIDGYTF. The CDR3 region has the DNA TGTGCCAGCAGCTTACAGGGGTCCTCTATAGATGGCTACACCTTC.

The chain recombines TRBV9 with TRBJ2-3, with 8 positions matching TRBD1. The trim removed 3 bases at V and 1 base at J, leaving 4 bases unmatched. Germline CDR1 reads SGDLS; CDR2 reads YYNGEE. This CDR3 spans 15 amino acids. The CDR3 DNA sequence: TGTGCCAGCAGCGAGCAGGGGGCCGGCACAGATACGCAGTATTTT. Amino acid sequence: CASSEQGAGTDTQYF. The full variable domain, in which reference TRBV9 and TRBJ2-3 provide the parts outside the CDR3, is DSGVTQTPKHLITATGQRVTLRCSPRSGDLSVYWYQQSLDQGLQFLIQYYNGEERAKGNILERFSAQQFPDLHSELNLSSLELGDSALYFCASSEQGAGTDTQYFGPGTRLTVL.

The CDR3 bases are TGCGCCAGCAGCCAAGACGGGACTGGTAATGAAAAACTGTTTTTT. This encodes CASSQDGTGNEKLFF. The rearrangement joins TRBV4-1 to TRBJ1-4, with a tentative D call TRBD1 (5 bases). The ends were cut back, 0 bases at V and 4 bases at J, with 9 bases in the middle. The CDR3 totals 15 residues. Germline CDR1 reads MGHRA; CDR2 reads YSYEKL.

V and J are TRBV20-1 and TRBJ2-5, with a tentative D call TRBD1 (6 bases). The V gene lost 3 bases and the J gene lost 4 bases, with 18 bases spanning the gap. The CDR3 spans 15 residues. Germline CDR1 DFQATT, CDR2 SNEGSKA (reference sequence). The CDR3 protein is CSASLPRGLIETQYF. DNA for the CDR3: TGCAGTGCTAGTCTTCCCAGGGGCTTAATAGAGACCCAGTACTTC.